The present entry profiles one TCR beta chain with its context. The CDR3 has 15 residues. The germline V gene has CDR1 SGHVS and CDR2 FNYEAQ. The trim removed 5 bases at V and 6 bases at J, leaving 6 bases unmatched. Data came from immunoSEQ multiplex PCR; TCRdb stores just in-frame clones and leaves some out. The repertoire holds around 46,000 clones, with roughly 80% as singletons. Blood got drawn at baseline, again on cycle 4 day 1, and then on cycle 7 day 1. This sample stems from a study of OX40 agonist ivuxolimab in advanced cancers. For the study at large: Patients' therapy was ivuxolimab, an antibody that acts as an agonist of OX40 (CD134).

The gene calls are TRBV7-6 and TRBJ2-1; 11 bases are shared with TRBD2. This material consisted of CD4+ or CD8+ T cells sorted from blood, taken in a trial of the OX40 agonist ivuxolimab. The TCR comes from an adult with an advanced solid tumor such as melanoma, head and neck, liver or kidney cancer. The CDR3 protein is CASSPLTSGINEQFF. The CDR3 DNA follows: TGTGCCAGCAGCCCGTTGACTAGCGGGATCAATGAGCAGTTCTTC. Full variable domain (missing parts from reference TRBV7-6 and TRBJ2-1): GAGVSQSPRYKVTKRGQDVALRCDPISGHVSLYWYRQALGQGPEFLTYFNYEAQQDKSGLPNDRFSAERPEGSISTLTIQRTEQRDSAMYRCASSPLTSGINEQFFGPGTRLTVL.